The text below deals with one T cell receptor (beta chain). Produced via immunoSEQ multiplex PCR; TCRdb's table is partial and in-frame only. The data show some 150,000 clones, 79% seen once. Germline V lookup: CDR1 SEHNR, CDR2 FQNEAQ (reference sequence). CDR3 length: 16 amino acids. V trimming: 6 bases; J trimming: 8 bases; junction bases outside the gene matches: 14. The data are from a study of cytotoxic CD8 clonotypes in ibrutinib-treated CLL. Study context: Response was recorded as partial in about 24 patients and complete in 2; at median about 6 years, around 14 remained remitted and approximately twelve had progressed.

The rearrangement joins TRBV7-9 to TRBJ2-1, with 9 nucleotides matching TRBD2. This material consisted of PBMCs, taken after 12 months of ibrutinib treatment. The TCR comes from a human donor with chronic lymphocytic leukemia. The CDR3 sequence: CASRQRKTSGVDEQFF. The CDR3 DNA reads as TGTGCCAGCAGACAGAGGAAGACTAGCGGTGTAGATGAGCAGTTCTTC. The variable domain in full, with the rest retrieved from reference TRBV7-9 and TRBJ2-1, is DTGVSQNPRHKITKRGQNVTFRCDPISEHNRLYWYRQTLGQGPEFLTYFQNEAQLEKSRLLSDRFSAERPKGSFSTLEIQRTEQGDSAMYLCASRQRKTSGVDEQFFGPGTRLTVL.